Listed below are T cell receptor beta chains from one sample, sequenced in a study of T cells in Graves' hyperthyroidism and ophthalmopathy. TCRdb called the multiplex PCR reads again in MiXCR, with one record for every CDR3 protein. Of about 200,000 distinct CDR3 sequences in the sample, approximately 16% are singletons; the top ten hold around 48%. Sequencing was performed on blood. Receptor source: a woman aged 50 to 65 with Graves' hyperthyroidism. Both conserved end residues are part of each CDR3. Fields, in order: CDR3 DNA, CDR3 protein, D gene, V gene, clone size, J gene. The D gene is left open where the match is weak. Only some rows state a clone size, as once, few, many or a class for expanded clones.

DNA: TGCGCCAGCTCCCGGGACCTCCAAGAGACCCAGTACTTC
CDR3: CASSRDLQETQYF
D: -
V: TRBV10-1
size: many
J: TRBJ2-5

DNA: TGCAGTGCTAGACATAACGGGAGGGATTACAATGAGCAGTTCTTC
CDR3: CSARHNGRDYNEQFF
D: TRBD2
V: TRBV20-1
size: -
J: TRBJ2-1

DNA: TGCAGTGCTAGAGATCCAACTAGCGGGAGCTACGAGCAGTACTTC
CDR3: CSARDPTSGSYEQYF
D: TRBD2
V: TRBV20-1
size: many
J: TRBJ2-7

DNA: TGTGCCACCAGTGATTCAGGGGCTGGGAATCAGCCCCAGCATTTT
CDR3: CATSDSGAGNQPQHF
D: -
V: TRBV24-1
size: -
J: TRBJ1-5

DNA: TGTGCCAGTAGTATCTGGCAGGGGGACTACGAGCAGTACTTC
CDR3: CASSIWQGDYEQYF
D: TRBD1
V: TRBV19
size: -
J: TRBJ2-7

DNA: TGTGCCAGCAGCGTCAGCGGGAGGTGGCGGGAGACCCAGTACTTC
CDR3: CASSVSGRWRETQYF
D: TRBD2
V: TRBV9
size: -
J: TRBJ2-5

DNA: TGCGCCAGCAGCTTGGCGAGTCGGGAGCGCGAGCAGTACTTC
CDR3: CASSLASREREQYF
D: -
V: TRBV5-1
size: many
J: TRBJ2-7

DNA: TGTGCCAGCAGCTTAGTTGGGGGGACAGGGGGCTTTTGGCAGCCCCAGCATTTT
CDR3: CASSLVGGTGGFWQPQHF
D: TRBD1
V: TRBV7-2
size: few
J: TRBJ1-5

DNA: TGTGCCAGCTCGCCCTCTTACACTGAAGCTTTCTTT
CDR3: CASSPSYTEAFF
D: -
V: TRBV28
size: many
J: TRBJ1-1

DNA: TGCAGCGTTGAAGAACCGAAAGGCACTGAAGCTTTCTTT
CDR3: CSVEEPKGTEAFF
D: -
V: TRBV29-1
size: many
J: TRBJ1-1

DNA: TGTGCCAGCAGTTCCGGACAGGGCGGCGGGAATACGCAGTATTTT
CDR3: CASSSGQGGGNTQYF
D: TRBD1
V: TRBV6-1
size: many
J: TRBJ2-3

DNA: TGTGCCTGGAGGTCGGGGGAGGAGGTTTTT
CDR3: CAWRSGEEVF
D: -
V: TRBV30
size: few
J: TRBJ2-2

DNA: TGTGCCAGCTCCCCGGGACGGAGAAACACCGGGGAGCTGTTTTTT
CDR3: CASSPGRRNTGELFF
D: -
V: TRBV12-3/TRBV12-4
size: many
J: TRBJ2-2

DNA: TGTGCCAGCAGGCCGGGACTAGCCTTTTACAATGAGCAGTTCTTC
CDR3: CASRPGLAFYNEQFF
D: TRBD2
V: TRBV13
size: many
J: TRBJ2-1

DNA: TGTGCCAGCAGGGAAGCGGGAGCCAATGAGCAGTTCTTC
CDR3: CASREAGANEQFF
D: TRBD2
V: TRBV7-3
size: -
J: TRBJ2-1

DNA: TGCAGTGCTAGCCAGGACGAGCAGTACTTC
CDR3: CSASQDEQYF
D: -
V: TRBV20-1
size: few
J: TRBJ2-7

DNA: TGTGCCAGTAGTATGGCTTTAGCTCTTCCTCCCTACGAGCAGTACTTC
CDR3: CASSMALALPPYEQYF
D: -
V: TRBV19
size: once
J: TRBJ2-7

DNA: TGTGCCAGTAGGAGGACTAGCGGGGGGTTAGAGACCCAGTACTTC
CDR3: CASRRTSGGLETQYF
D: TRBD2
V: TRBV19
size: few
J: TRBJ2-5

DNA: TGTGCCAGCAGTCTGACAGGGGGCCAGGGGGAAGCTTTCTTT
CDR3: CASSLTGGQGEAFF
D: TRBD1
V: TRBV12-3/TRBV12-4
size: many
J: TRBJ1-1

DNA: TGTGCCAGCAAAGGGTCGTCAGGGGGCACCGCTGAAGCTTTCTTT
CDR3: CASKGSSGGTAEAFF
D: TRBD1
V: TRBV25-1
size: -
J: TRBJ1-1

DNA: TGTGCCAGTAGTCAGGGGGTAAACACCGGGGAGCTGTTTTTT
CDR3: CASSQGVNTGELFF
D: TRBD1
V: TRBV19
size: -
J: TRBJ2-2

DNA: TGTGCCAGCAGCTTGCGCTTTCGGGTCCGATTCTCCTACAATGAGCAGTTCTTC
CDR3: CASSLRFRVRFSYNEQFF
D: -
V: TRBV5-6
size: -
J: TRBJ2-1

DNA: TGCAGTGCTAGCGGGAGTAAAGTTGAGCAGTTCTTC
CDR3: CSASGSKVEQFF
D: -
V: TRBV20-1
size: many
J: TRBJ2-1

DNA: TGTGCCAGCAGTACAAACCGGGACTACCAAGAGACCCAGTACTTC
CDR3: CASSTNRDYQETQYF
D: -
V: TRBV6-2/TRBV6-3
size: -
J: TRBJ2-5

DNA: TGTGCCAGCACCCGGACGGGACTTTACGAGCAGTACTTC
CDR3: CASTRTGLYEQYF
D: -
V: TRBV6-1
size: many
J: TRBJ2-7

DNA: TGTGCCAGCAGCCGGACCCGCCGACCCCCCTACGAGCAGTACTTC
CDR3: CASSRTRRPPYEQYF
D: -
V: TRBV6-1
size: many
J: TRBJ2-7

DNA: TGTGCCAGCAGCCAGACGGTGAACACTGAAGCTTTCTTT
CDR3: CASSQTVNTEAFF
D: -
V: TRBV5-4
size: many
J: TRBJ1-1

DNA: TGTGCCAGCTTATTTCAACGCCGGGCTTTCTTT
CDR3: CASLFQRRAFF
D: -
V: TRBV2
size: -
J: TRBJ1-1

DNA: TGTGCCAGCAGTGGGGGTGAGTCTGCGAGAGCTTTCTTT
CDR3: CASSGGESARAFF
D: -
V: TRBV6-1
size: many
J: TRBJ1-1

DNA: TGTGCCACCAGCAGAGAGGGACAGGGGGCAGATACGCAGTATTTT
CDR3: CATSREGQGADTQYF
D: TRBD1
V: TRBV15
size: -
J: TRBJ2-3

DNA: TGTGCCATCAGTGGGACAGGGTTGGAGACCCAGTACTTC
CDR3: CAISGTGLETQYF
D: TRBD1
V: TRBV10-3
size: many
J: TRBJ2-5